This T cell receptor beta chain was sequenced for a study of blood T cell repertoires in COVID-19. About the research overall: Spain, Italy and the United States supplied samples that represented acute and convalescent COVID-19. The cDNA or gDNA used as material had been derived from T cells, B-cell-depleted T cells, or PBMCs.

Original methodology: Amplified reference gene primers provided the basis for estimating nucleated cell counts. Only in-frame clones appear in the TCRdb table, and some are missing; sequencing was by immunoSEQ multiplex PCR. The V and J calls and clone size come from that table; D and trimming were worked out from the DNA. The sample lists 50,000 to 65,000 clones, roughly 79% seen once, with roughly 4.8% in the top ten. Germline assignment: CDR1 SGHNT and CDR2 YENEEA. The length of the CDR3 is 14 residues. V lost 5 bases to trimming and J lost 3 bases, with 12 bases between them. This TCR was sampled from an older woman with acute or convalescent COVID-19. This sequence joins TRBV11-3 and TRBJ2-3; a weak D match, TRBD1 (6 bases). Sample: peripheral blood. The CDR3 protein is CASSPHRATDTQYF. The CDR3 bases are TGTGCCAGCAGCCCCCACAGGGCGACAGATACGCAGTATTTT.